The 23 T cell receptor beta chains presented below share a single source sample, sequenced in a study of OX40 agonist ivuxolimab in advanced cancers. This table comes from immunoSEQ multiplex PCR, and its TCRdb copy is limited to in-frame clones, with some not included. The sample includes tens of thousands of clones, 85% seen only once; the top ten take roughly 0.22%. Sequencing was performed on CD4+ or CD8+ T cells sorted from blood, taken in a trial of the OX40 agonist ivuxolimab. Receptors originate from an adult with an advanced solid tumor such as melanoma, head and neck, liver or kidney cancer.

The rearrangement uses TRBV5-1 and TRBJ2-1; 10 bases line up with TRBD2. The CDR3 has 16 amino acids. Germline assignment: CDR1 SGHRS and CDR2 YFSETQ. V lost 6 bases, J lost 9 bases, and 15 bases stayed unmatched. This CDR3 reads CASTTGLADIKGEQFF. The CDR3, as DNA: TGCGCCAGCACTACTGGACTAGCGGATATTAAGGGTGAGCAGTTCTTC.

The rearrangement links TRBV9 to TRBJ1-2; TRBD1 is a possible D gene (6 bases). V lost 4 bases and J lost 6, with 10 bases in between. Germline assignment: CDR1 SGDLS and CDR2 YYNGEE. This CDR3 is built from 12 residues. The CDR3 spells CASSTRGNGYTF. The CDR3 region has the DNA TGTGCCAGCAGCACCAGGGGTAATGGCTACACCTTC.

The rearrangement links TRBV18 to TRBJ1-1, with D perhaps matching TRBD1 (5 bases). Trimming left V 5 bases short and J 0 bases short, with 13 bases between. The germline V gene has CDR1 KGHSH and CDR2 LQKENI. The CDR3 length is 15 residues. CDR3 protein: CASSTGTTMNTEAFF. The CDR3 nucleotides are TGTGCCAGCTCAACCGGGACTACCATGAACACTGAAGCTTTCTTT.

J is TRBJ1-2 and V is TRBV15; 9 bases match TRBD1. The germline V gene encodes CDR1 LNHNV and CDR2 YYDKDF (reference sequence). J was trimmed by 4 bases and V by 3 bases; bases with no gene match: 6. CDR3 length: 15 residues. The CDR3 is CATSRGQGSFYGYTF. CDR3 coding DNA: TGTGCCACCAGCAGGGGACAGGGAAGTTTCTATGGCTACACCTTC.

CDR3 region: CASSPHGQSGANVLTF. The DNA of the CDR3 is TGTGCCAGCAGTCCCCATGGACAGTCTGGGGCCAACGTCCTGACTTTC. The J gene is TRBJ2-6, the V gene TRBV28, with a tentative D call TRBD1 (6 bases). Germline loops: CDR1 MDHEN, CDR2 SYDVKM. The CDR3 extends over 16 amino acids. The V gene lost 5 bases and the J gene lost 1 base, with 12 bases spanning the gap.

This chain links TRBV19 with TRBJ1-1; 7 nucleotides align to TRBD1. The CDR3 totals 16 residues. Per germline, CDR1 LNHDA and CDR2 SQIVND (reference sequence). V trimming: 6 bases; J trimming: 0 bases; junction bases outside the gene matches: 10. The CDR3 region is CASSPRLTGLNTEAFF. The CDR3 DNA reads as TGTGCCAGTAGCCCACGGTTGACAGGGTTGAACACTGAAGCTTTCTTT.

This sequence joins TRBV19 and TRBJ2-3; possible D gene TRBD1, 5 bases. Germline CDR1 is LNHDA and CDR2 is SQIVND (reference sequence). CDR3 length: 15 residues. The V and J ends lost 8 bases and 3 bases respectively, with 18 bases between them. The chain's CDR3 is CASAQGVFRTDTQYF. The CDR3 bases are TGTGCCAGTGCCCAGGGTGTGTTCAGAACAGATACGCAGTATTTT.

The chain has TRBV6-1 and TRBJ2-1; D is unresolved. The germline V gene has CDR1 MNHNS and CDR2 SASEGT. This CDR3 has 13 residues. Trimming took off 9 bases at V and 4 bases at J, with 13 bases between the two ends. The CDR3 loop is CASTSRTYNEQFF. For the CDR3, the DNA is TGTGCCAGTACAAGTCGCACTTACAATGAGCAGTTCTTC.

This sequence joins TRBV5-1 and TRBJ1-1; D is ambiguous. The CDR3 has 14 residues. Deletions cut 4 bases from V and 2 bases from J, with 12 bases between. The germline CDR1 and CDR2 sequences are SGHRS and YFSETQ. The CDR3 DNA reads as TGCGCCAGCAGCGTGCAGCAACAAAACACTGAAGCTTTCTTT. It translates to CASSVQQQNTEAFF.

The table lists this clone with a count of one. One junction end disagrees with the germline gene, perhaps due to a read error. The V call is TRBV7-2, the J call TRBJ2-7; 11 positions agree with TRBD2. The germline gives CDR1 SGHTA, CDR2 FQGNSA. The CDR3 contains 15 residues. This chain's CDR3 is CANSLGTSGAREQYF. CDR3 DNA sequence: TGTGCCAACAGCCTCGGGACTAGCGGTGCGAGGGAGCAGTACTTC. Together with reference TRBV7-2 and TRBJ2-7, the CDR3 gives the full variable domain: GAGVSQSPSNKVTEKGKDVELRCDPISGHTALYWYRQSLGQGLEFLIYFQGNSAPDKSGLPSDRFSAERTGGSVSTLTIQRTQQEDSAVYLCANSLGTSGAREQYFGPGTRLTVT.

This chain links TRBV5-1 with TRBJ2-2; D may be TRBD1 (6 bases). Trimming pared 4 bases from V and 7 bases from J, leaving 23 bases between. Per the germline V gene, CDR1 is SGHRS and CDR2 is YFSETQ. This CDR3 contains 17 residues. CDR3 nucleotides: TGCGCCAGCAGCGTCCTCCCAGGGGAAAACGGGAACGGGGAGCTGTTTTTT. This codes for CASSVLPGENGNGELFF.

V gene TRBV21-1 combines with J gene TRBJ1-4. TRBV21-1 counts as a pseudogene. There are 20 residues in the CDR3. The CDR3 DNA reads TGTGCCAGCAGCCCTCCTTCCGTTGAGGGTCCTACCCCCAGAAAAGAAAAACTGTTTTTT. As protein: CASSPPSVEGPTPRKEKLFF.

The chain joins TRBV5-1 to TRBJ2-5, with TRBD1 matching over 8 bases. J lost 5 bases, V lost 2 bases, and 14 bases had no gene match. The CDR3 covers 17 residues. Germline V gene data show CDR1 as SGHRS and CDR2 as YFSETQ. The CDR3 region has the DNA TGCGCCAGCAGCTTTTTACCTGGAGGACAGGGTTTTGAGACCCAGTACTTC. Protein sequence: CASSFLPGGQGFETQYF.

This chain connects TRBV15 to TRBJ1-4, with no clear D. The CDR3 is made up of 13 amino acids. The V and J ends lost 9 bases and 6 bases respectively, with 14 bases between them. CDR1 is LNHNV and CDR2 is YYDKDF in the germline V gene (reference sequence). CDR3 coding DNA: TGTGCCACTCGGGAACAGTGGGATGAAAAACTGTTTTTT. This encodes CATREQWDEKLFF.

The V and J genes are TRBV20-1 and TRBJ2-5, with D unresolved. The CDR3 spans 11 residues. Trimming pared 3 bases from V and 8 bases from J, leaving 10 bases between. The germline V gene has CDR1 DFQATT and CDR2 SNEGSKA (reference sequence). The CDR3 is CSASVDLTQYF. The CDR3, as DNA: TGCAGTGCTAGTGTTGACCTAACCCAGTACTTC.

The DNA for the CDR3 is TGTGCCAGCTCACCAAGCAGAGTTCGGACTGGAATCTACGAGCAGTACTTC. It is translated as CASSPSRVRTGIYEQYF. This chain links TRBV18 with TRBJ2-7; tentative D call: TRBD2 (5 bases). Looked up from germline, CDR1 is KGHSH and CDR2 is LQKENI. This CDR3 spans 17 amino acids. V lost 2 bases and J 3 bases, leaving 20 bases between the germline ends. The variable domain in full, completed from reference TRBV18 and TRBJ2-7, reads NAGVMQNPRHLVRRRGQEARLRCSPMKGHSHVYWYRQLPEEGLKFMVYLQKENIIDESGMPKERFSAEFPKEGPSILRIQQVVRGDSAAYFCASSPSRVRTGIYEQYFGPGTRLTVT.

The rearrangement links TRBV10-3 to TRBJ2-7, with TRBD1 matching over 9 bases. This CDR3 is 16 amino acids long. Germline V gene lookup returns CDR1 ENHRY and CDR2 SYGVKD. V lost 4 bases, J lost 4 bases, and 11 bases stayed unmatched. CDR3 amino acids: CAISGRTGADLYEQYF. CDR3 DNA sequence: TGTGCCATCAGTGGGCGGACAGGGGCCGATCTTTACGAGCAGTACTTC.

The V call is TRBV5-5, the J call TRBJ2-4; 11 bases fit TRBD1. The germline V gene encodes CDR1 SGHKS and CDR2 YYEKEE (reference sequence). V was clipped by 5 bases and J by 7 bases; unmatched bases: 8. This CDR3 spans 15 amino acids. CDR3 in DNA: TGTGCCAGCAGATCCGGACAGGGGGCCTTCAACATTCAGTACTTC. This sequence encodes CASRSGQGAFNIQYF.

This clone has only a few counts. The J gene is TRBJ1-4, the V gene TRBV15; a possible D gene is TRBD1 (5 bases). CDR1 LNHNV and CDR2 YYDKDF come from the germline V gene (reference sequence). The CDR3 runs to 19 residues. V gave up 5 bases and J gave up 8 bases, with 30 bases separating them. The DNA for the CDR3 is TGTGCCACCAGCTCCATACGAGGGCGTCAGCCCGGAGGGGTCGAAAAACTGTTTTTT. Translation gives CATSSIRGRQPGGVEKLFF. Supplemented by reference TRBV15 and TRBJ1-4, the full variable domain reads DAMVIQNPRYQVTQFGKPVTLSCSQTLNHNVMYWYQQKSSQAPKLLFHYYDKDFNNEADTPDNFQSRRPNTSFCFLDIRSPGLGDTAMYLCATSSIRGRQPGGVEKLFFGSGTQLSVL.

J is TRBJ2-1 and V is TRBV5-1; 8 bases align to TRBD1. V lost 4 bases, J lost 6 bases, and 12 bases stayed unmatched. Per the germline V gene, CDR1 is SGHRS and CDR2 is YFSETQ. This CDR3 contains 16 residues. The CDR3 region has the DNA TGCGCCAGCAGCAGCACCGCAGGGGGCGCCTCCAATGAGCAGTTCTTC. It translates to CASSSTAGGASNEQFF.

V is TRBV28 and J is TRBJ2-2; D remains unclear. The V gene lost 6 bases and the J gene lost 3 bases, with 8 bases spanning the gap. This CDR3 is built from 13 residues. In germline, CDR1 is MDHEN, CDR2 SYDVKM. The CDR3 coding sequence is TGTGCCAGCAGCGGAGCTGACACCGGGGAGCTGTTTTTT. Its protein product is CASSGADTGELFF.

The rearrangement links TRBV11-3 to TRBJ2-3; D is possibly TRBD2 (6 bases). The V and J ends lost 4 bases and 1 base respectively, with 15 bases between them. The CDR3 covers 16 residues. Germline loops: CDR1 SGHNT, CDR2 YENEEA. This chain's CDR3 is CASSSAGGLGTDTQYF. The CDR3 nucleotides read TGTGCCAGCAGCTCAGCCGGAGGGTTAGGCACAGATACGCAGTATTTT.

The CDR3 protein is CASSERVRTDTQYF. CDR3 sequence (DNA): TGTGCCAGCAGTGAGAGGGTCCGCACAGATACGCAGTATTTT. This rearrangement joins TRBV2 to TRBJ2-3; D possibly corresponds to TRBD2 (5 bases). V was shortened by 3 bases and J by 1 base, with 8 bases between the two germline ends. The CDR3 has 14 amino acids. Per germline, CDR1 SNHLY and CDR2 FYNNEI.